This entry lists 25 T cell receptor beta chains sequenced from one sample in a study of OX40 agonist ivuxolimab in advanced cancers. Profiled with immunoSEQ multiplex PCR; TCRdb holds only in-frame clones, not every one. The table shows 69,000 or so clones, with more than 80% occurring only once. The sequencing here drew on CD4+ or CD8+ T cells sorted from blood, taken in a trial of the OX40 agonist ivuxolimab. The receptors derive from an adult with an advanced solid tumor such as melanoma, head and neck, liver or kidney cancer.

V gene TRBV15 combines with J gene TRBJ2-1; D call uncertain. CDR1 and CDR2 (germline): LNHNV, YYDKDF (reference sequence). With 1 base removed from V and 5 bases from J, the gap between germline ends came to 12 bases. The CDR3 has 15 amino acids. CDR3 protein: CATSRVDGADNEQFF. In DNA form, the CDR3 reads TGTGCCACCAGCAGAGTGGATGGAGCCGACAATGAGCAGTTCTTC.

The CDR3 spells CASSQDAVGYEQYF. The CDR3 DNA is TGCGCCAGCAGCCAAGACGCAGTGGGCTACGAGCAGTACTTC. The genes are TRBV4-3 and TRBJ2-7, with D unresolved. The CDR3 runs 14 residues. Germline values: CDR1 LGHNA, CDR2 YSLEER. V was shortened by 0 bases and J by 3 bases, with 9 bases between the two germline ends.

The chain has TRBV4-3 and TRBJ2-3; D call uncertain. Trimming removed 2 bases from V and 0 bases from J, with 9 bases in between. The CDR3 runs 15 residues. The germline V gene has CDR1 LGHNA and CDR2 YSLEER. CDR3 coding DNA: TGCGCCAGCAGCCAACCAGAGAGGAGCACAGATACGCAGTATTTT. Its protein is CASSQPERSTDTQYF.

This clone occurred once. V is TRBV5-6 and J is TRBJ1-5; maybe TRBD1 (6 bases). The germline V gene encodes CDR1 SGHDT and CDR2 YYEEEE. Trimming stripped 6 bases from V and 2 bases from J, with 12 bases between. This CDR3 is 14 amino acids long. This CDR3 reads CASTSGGGNQPQHF. CDR3 coding DNA: TGTGCCAGCACCTCCGGGGGCGGCAATCAGCCCCAGCATTTT.

The J gene is TRBJ1-1, the V gene TRBV25-1, with D unresolved. V shed 2 bases and J shed 0 bases, with 7 bases lying between them. The germline V gene encodes CDR1 MGHDK and CDR2 SYGVNS. There are 14 residues in the CDR3. CDR3 protein: CASSEDLMNTEAFF. In DNA, the CDR3 is TGTGCCAGCAGTGAAGACCTAATGAACACTGAAGCTTTCTTT.

J is TRBJ1-1 and V is TRBV11-1; possibly TRBD1 for D (6 bases). CDR3 length: 15 amino acids. Germline lookup yields CDR1 SGHAT and CDR2 FQDESV (reference sequence). V was cut by 5 bases and J by 5 bases, with 18 bases left in between. CDR3 sequence reads: CASSVYRVELTEAFF. CDR3 coding DNA: TGTGCCAGCAGCGTCTACAGGGTTGAATTGACTGAAGCTTTCTTT.

The chain recombines TRBV7-9 with TRBJ2-1; a possible D gene is TRBD2 (5 bases). CDR3 size: 13 residues. Trimming left V 2 bases short and J 8 bases short, with 10 bases between. From germline, CDR1 is SEHNR and CDR2 FQNEAQ (reference sequence). The CDR3 DNA reads as TGTGCCAGCAGCTTACGGGGTATCGATGAGCAGTTCTTC. This gives the protein CASSLRGIDEQFF.

This clone was counted once. The chain links TRBV27 to TRBJ2-1, with TRBD2 identical over 13 bases. The ends lost 3 bases at V and 9 bases at J; junction bases unmatched: 5. CDR1 and CDR2 (germline): MNHEY, SMNVEV (reference sequence). This CDR3 spans 15 amino acids. The CDR3: CASSFGLAGVGEQFF. In nucleotides, the CDR3 is TGTGCCAGCAGTTTCGGACTAGCGGGAGTAGGTGAGCAGTTCTTC.

V usage is TRBV5-5 and J usage is TRBJ1-3; 7 positions agree with TRBD1. V trimming: 6 bases; J trimming: 2 bases; junction bases outside the gene matches: 8. This CDR3 is 15 amino acids long. Germline V gene sequence: CDR1 SGHKS, CDR2 YYEKEE (reference sequence). The chain's CDR3 is CASTWGQHPGNTIYF. The CDR3 nucleotides are TGTGCCAGCACCTGGGGACAGCATCCTGGAAACACCATATATTTT.

This clone was recorded only once. The chain recombines TRBV19 with TRBJ2-2; TRBD1 aligns across 11 bases. V trimming: 3 bases; J trimming: 5 bases; junction bases outside the gene matches: 11. Germline CDR1 reads LNHDA; CDR2 reads SQIVND (reference sequence). The CDR3 contains 18 residues. The CDR3 here is CASSILGTGGIKTGELFF. CDR3 nucleotide sequence: TGTGCCAGTAGTATCTTAGGGACAGGGGGAATTAAAACCGGGGAGCTGTTTTTT.

The rearrangement joins TRBV4-2 to TRBJ1-2; D is undetermined. The ends were cut back, 0 bases at V and 4 bases at J, with 12 bases in the middle. Per the germline V gene, CDR1 is LGHNA and CDR2 is YNFKEQ. The CDR3 loop spans 15 amino acids. CDR3 nucleotides: TGTGCCAGCAGCCAAGAGCAGGCAGACCCCTATGGCTACACCTTC. This encodes CASSQEQADPYGYTF.

This sequence joins TRBV9 and TRBJ2-1; D perhaps matches TRBD1 (5 bases). CDR1 is SGDLS, CDR2 YYNGEE, per germline. The CDR3 is 18 residues long. Trimming stripped 0 bases from V and 5 bases from J, with 21 bases between. The CDR3 DNA reads TGTGCCAGCAGCGTAGCGACCGACCGACAGTTGCATCACAATGAGCAGTTCTTC. This encodes CASSVATDRQLHHNEQFF.

The chain combines TRBV19 with TRBJ1-1; no definite D call. Per the germline V gene, CDR1 is LNHDA and CDR2 is SQIVND (reference sequence). The CDR3 is made up of 15 amino acids. The V and J ends lost 0 bases and 0 bases respectively, with 8 bases between them. This chain's CDR3 is CASSIEEGLNTEAFF. CDR3 coding DNA: TGTGCCAGTAGTATAGAGGAGGGCCTGAACACTGAAGCTTTCTTT.

The chain uses TRBV6-1 and TRBJ2-7; TRBD1 is a possible D gene (5 bases). CDR3 length: 15 amino acids. Germline CDR1 reads MNHNS; CDR2 reads SASEGT. Trimming removed 2 bases at V and 2 bases at J, with 13 bases between. The CDR3 sequence is CASSERAGLTYEQYF. For the CDR3, the DNA is TGTGCCAGCAGTGAAAGGGCAGGGTTGACCTACGAGCAGTACTTC.

The J gene is TRBJ2-7, the V gene TRBV7-9; D not certain. The V gene lost 5 bases and the J gene lost 2 bases, with 16 bases spanning the gap. This CDR3 region has 15 residues. CDR1 is SEHNR, CDR2 FQNEAQ, per germline (reference sequence). DNA of the CDR3: TGTGCCAGCAGCAGCTTAGTAAATCATCCCTACGAGCAGTACTTC. It is translated as CASSSLVNHPYEQYF.

The CDR3 region is CASSPYSTAYEQYF. The DNA of the CDR3 is TGTGCCAGCAGTCCTTACTCGACAGCCTACGAGCAGTACTTC. This sequence joins TRBV6-6 and TRBJ2-7; TRBD1 is a possible D gene (5 bases). CDR1 MNHNY and CDR2 SVGAGI come from the germline V gene (reference sequence). This CDR3 spans 14 amino acids. V was trimmed by 5 bases and J by 2 bases, leaving 13 bases between them.

This CDR3 reads CASSLTQINEQFF. The CDR3 nucleotides are TGTGCCAGCAGCTTAACGCAGATCAATGAGCAGTTCTTC. J is TRBJ2-1 and V is TRBV11-2; D gene unclear. V was clipped by 2 bases and J by 6 bases, with 8 bases between them. The CDR3 has 13 residues. Germline values: CDR1 SGHAT, CDR2 FQNNGV.

CDR3 residues: CASSLLEGPTANTGELFF. Here the CDR3 DNA reads TGTGCCAGCAGCCTACTAGAGGGGCCGACTGCGAACACCGGGGAGCTGTTTTTT. The chain uses TRBV7-8 and TRBJ2-2; either TRBD1 or TRBD2 may supply D (5 bases each). CDR3 length: 18 residues. The V gene lost 5 bases and the J gene lost 0 bases, with 19 bases spanning the gap. The V gene's germline CDR1 is SGHVS and CDR2 FQNEAQ.

In its sample, this clone was seen once. CDR3 in amino acids: CASSSRLGRSLTPEAFF. The CDR3 nucleotides are TGTGCCAGCAGCTCCAGACTCGGCCGCTCCCTCACCCCTGAAGCTTTCTTT. V gene TRBV5-8 combines with J gene TRBJ1-1; no reliable D call. Trimming took 3 bases from V and 6 from J, leaving 24 bases between them. The CDR3 is 17 residues long. Germline-derived CDR1 and CDR2 are SGHTS and YDEGEE.

This CDR3 reads CASSFRPDNEQFF. The CDR3 DNA is TGTGCCAGCAGTTTCAGACCGGACAATGAGCAGTTCTTC. The rearrangement uses TRBV28 and TRBJ2-1; D not certain. V dropped 3 bases and J dropped 5 bases, with 8 bases sitting between them. The CDR3 is 13 amino acids. CDR1 is MDHEN and CDR2 is SYDVKM in the germline V gene. The variable domain in full, completed from reference TRBV28 and TRBJ2-1, reads DVKVTQSSRYLVKRTGEKVFLECVQDMDHENMFWYRQDPGLGLRLIYFSYDVKMKEKGDIPEGYSVSREKKERFSLILESASTNQTSMYLCASSFRPDNEQFFGPGTRLTVL.

This chain links TRBV6-1 with TRBJ2-1; TRBD1 agrees at 7 bases. CDR1 and CDR2 (germline): MNHNS, SASEGT. V trimming: 3 bases; J trimming: 5 bases; junction bases outside the gene matches: 10. The CDR3 consists of 16 residues. The CDR3: CASSEPDRVLDNEQFF. CDR3 DNA: TGTGCCAGCAGTGAGCCCGACAGGGTTTTGGACAATGAGCAGTTCTTC.

Of note for this clone: An end of the junction does not agree with germline; a read error may underlie this. The chain is built from TRBV7-7 and TRBJ2-5; 7 nucleotides agree with TRBD2. Germline-derived CDR1 and CDR2 are SSHAT and FNYEAQ (reference sequence). This CDR3 region has 14 residues. CDR3 DNA: TGTGCTAGCAGCGGGCTAGCGGAGTGGGAGACCCAGTACTTC. Translation gives CASSGLAEWETQYF.

This clone was seen only a few times. The chain carries TRBV14 and TRBJ1-1; D gene ambiguous. CDR1 and CDR2 from the germline V gene are SGHDN and FVKESK. V lost 4 bases to trimming and J lost 6 bases, with 9 bases between them. CDR3 size: 12 residues. The CDR3 DNA follows: TGTGCCAGCAGCCCGATGGGAGCTGAAGCTTTCTTT. Translating gives CASSPMGAEAFF.

The genes are TRBV5-4 and TRBJ2-7, with TRBD2 matching 7 bases. CDR1 SGHNT and CDR2 YYREEE come from the germline V gene (reference sequence). The CDR3 has 14 amino acids. The J segment lost 5 bases and the V segment lost 1 base, leaving 6 bases of the junction unmatched. In nucleotides, the CDR3 is TGTGCCAGCAGCTTGAGGGCTAGCGGTAACGAGCAGTACTTC. Protein product: CASSLRASGNEQYF.

The chain links TRBV7-2 to TRBJ2-3; the D gene is possibly TRBD2 (6 bases). The CDR3 is 15 amino acids. Trimming cost V 0 bases and J 2 bases, with 9 bases left between them. The germline V gene has CDR1 SGHTA and CDR2 FQGNSA. The CDR3 DNA follows: TGTGCCAGCAGCTTAGCGGGGGGAACCACAGATACGCAGTATTTT. It translates to CASSLAGGTTDTQYF.